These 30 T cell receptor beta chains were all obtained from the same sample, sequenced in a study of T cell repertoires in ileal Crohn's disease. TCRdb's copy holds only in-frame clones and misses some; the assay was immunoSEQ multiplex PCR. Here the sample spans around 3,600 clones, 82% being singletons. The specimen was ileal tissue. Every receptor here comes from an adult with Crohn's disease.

As DNA, the CDR3 is TGCGCCAGCAGCTTGGTTCCTAGCTTAGGCACAGATACGCAGTATTTT. Translating it yields CASSLVPSLGTDTQYF. V gene TRBV5-1 combines with J gene TRBJ2-3, with a possible D match to TRBD2 (5 bases). Germline V gene lookup returns CDR1 SGHRS and CDR2 YFSETQ. This CDR3 is 16 amino acids long. V lost 0 bases to trimming and J lost 1 base, with 12 bases between them.

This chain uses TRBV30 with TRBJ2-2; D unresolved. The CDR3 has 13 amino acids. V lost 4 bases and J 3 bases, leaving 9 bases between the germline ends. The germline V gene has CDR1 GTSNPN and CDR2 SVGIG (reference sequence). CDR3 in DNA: TGTGCCTGGACGCAGGCCCACACCGGGGAGCTGTTTTTT. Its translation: CAWTQAHTGELFF.

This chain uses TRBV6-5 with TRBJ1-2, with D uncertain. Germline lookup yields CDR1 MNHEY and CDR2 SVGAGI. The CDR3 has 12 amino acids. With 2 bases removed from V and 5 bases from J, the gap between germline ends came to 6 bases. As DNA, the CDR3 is TGTGCCAGCAGTTACGCGGGGTATGGCTACACCTTC. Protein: CASSYAGYGYTF.

For the CDR3, the DNA is TGTGCCAGCAGTGAAATCGTTCGGGGGGCCAGTGAAGCTTTCTTT. This codes for CASSEIVRGASEAFF. The V and J genes are TRBV2 and TRBJ1-1, with D maybe TRBD1 (6 bases). This CDR3 spans 15 amino acids. Trimming cost V 2 bases and J 7 bases, with 17 bases left between them. The germline gives CDR1 SNHLY, CDR2 FYNNEI.

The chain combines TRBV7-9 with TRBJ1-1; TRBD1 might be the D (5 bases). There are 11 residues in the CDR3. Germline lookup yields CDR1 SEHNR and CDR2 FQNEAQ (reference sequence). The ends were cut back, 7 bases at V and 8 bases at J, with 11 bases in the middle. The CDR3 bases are TGTGCCAGCACAGACAGCCCCGAAGCTTTCTTT. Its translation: CASTDSPEAFF.

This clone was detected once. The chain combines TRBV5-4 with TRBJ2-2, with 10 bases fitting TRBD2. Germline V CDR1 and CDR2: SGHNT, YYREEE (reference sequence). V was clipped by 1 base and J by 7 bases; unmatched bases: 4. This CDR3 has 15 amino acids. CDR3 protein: CASSLPSGRVGELFF. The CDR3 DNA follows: TGTGCCAGCAGCTTGCCCAGCGGGAGGGTCGGGGAGCTGTTTTTT.

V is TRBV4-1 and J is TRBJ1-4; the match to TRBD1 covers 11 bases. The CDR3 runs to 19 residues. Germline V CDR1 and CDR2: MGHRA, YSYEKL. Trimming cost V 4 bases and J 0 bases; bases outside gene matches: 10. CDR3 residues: CASSPAGTGGLATNEKLFF. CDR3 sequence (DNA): TGCGCCAGCAGCCCGGCCGGGACAGGGGGGCTTGCAACTAATGAAAAACTGTTTTTT.

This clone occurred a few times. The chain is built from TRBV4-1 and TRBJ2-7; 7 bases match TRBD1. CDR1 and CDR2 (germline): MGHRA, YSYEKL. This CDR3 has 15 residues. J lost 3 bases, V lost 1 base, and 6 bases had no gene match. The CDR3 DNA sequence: TGCGCCAGCAGCCAAGCGTCGCAGGGGGACTACGAGCAGTACTTC. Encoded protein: CASSQASQGDYEQYF.

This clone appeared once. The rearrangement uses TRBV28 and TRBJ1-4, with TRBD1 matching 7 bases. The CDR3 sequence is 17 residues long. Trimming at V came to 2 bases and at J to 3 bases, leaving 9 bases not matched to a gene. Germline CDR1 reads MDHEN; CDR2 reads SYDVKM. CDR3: CASSLPQGGFANEKLFF. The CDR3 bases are TGTGCCAGCAGTTTACCGCAGGGGGGTTTTGCTAATGAAAAACTGTTTTTT.

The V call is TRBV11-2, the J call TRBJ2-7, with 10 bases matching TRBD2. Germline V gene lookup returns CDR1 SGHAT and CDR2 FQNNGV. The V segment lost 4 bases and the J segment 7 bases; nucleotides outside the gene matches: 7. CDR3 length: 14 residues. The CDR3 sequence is CASSWAQRGGEQYF. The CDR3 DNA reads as TGTGCCAGCAGCTGGGCGCAGCGGGGGGGAGAGCAGTACTTC.

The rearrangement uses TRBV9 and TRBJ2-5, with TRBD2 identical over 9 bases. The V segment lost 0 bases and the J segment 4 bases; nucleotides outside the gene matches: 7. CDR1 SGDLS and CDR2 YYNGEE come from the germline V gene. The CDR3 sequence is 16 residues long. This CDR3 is CASSVGLSGGGETQYF. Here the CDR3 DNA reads TGTGCCAGCAGCGTAGGGCTTAGCGGGGGTGGAGAGACCCAGTACTTC.

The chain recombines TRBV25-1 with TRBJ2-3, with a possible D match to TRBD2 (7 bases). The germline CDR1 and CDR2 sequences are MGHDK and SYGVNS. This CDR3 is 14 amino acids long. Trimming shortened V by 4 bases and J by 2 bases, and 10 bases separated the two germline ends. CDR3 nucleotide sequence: TGTGCCAGCAGTGGGGGGGGGCACACAGATACGCAGTATTTT. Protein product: CASSGGGHTDTQYF.

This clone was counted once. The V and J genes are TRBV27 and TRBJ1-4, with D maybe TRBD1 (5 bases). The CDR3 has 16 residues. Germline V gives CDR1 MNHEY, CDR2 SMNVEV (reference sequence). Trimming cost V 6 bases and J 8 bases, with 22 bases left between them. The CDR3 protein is CASSLGFGGGREKLFF. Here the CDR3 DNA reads TGTGCCAGCAGCCTGGGTTTTGGGGGAGGAAGGGAAAAACTGTTTTTT.

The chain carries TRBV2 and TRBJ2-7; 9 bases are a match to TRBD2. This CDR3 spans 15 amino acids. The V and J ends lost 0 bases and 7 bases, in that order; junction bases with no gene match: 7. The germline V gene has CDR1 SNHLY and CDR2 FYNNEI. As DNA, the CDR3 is TGTGCCAGCAGTGAAGCGGCGGGGGGGCCAGGGGAGCAGTACTTC. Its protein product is CASSEAAGGPGEQYF. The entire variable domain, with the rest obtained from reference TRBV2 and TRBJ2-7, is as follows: EPEVTQTPSHQVTQMGQEVILRCVPISNHLYFYWYRQILGQKVEFLVSFYNNEISEKSEIFDDQFSVERPDGSNFTLKIRSTKLEDSAMYFCASSEAAGGPGEQYFGPGTRLTVT.

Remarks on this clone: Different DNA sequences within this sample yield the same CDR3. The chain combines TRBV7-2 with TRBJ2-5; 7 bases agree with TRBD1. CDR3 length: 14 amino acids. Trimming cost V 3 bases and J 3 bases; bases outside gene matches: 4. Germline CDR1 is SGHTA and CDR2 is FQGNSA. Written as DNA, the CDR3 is TGTGCCAGCAGCTTGGAACAGGGGAAAGAGACCCAGTACTTC. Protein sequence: CASSLEQGKETQYF.

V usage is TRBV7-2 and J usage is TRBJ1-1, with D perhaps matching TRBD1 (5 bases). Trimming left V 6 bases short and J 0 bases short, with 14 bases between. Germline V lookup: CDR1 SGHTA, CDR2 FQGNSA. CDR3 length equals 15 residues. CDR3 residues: CASRTTGGLNTEAFF. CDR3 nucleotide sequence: TGTGCCAGCAGGACAACCGGGGGGTTGAACACTGAAGCTTTCTTT.

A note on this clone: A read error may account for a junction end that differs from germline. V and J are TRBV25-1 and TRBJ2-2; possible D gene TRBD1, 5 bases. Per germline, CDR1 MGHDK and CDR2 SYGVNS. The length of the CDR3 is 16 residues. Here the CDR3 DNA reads TGTGCCAGCAGTGAAGGTTCAGGGATGAACGCCGGGGAGCTGTTTTTT. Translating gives CASSEGSGMNAGELFF.

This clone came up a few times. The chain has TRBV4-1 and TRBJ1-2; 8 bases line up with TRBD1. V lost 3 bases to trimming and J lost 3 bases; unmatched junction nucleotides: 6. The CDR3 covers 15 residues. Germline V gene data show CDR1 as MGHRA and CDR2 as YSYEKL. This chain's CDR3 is CASSQQMTGDYGYTF. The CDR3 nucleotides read TGCGCCAGCAGCCAGCAAATGACAGGGGACTATGGCTACACCTTC.

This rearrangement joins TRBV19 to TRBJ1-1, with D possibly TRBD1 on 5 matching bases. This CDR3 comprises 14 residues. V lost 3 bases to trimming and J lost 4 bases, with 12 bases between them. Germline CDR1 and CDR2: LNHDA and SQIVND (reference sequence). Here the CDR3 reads CASSMYSGATEAFF. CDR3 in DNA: TGTGCCAGTAGTATGTACAGCGGGGCCACTGAAGCTTTCTTT.

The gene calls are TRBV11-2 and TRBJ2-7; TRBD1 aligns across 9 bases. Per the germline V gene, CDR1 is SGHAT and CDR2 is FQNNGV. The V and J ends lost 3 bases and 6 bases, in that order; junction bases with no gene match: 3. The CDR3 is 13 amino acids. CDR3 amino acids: CASSLTGGGEQYV. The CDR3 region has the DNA TGTGCCAGCAGCTTGACAGGGGGTGGCGAGCAGTACGTC.

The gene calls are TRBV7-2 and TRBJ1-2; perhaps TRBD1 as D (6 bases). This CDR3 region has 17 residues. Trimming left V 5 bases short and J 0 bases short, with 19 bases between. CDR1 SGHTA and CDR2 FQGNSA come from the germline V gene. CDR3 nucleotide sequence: TGTGCCAGCAGCCAAGAGGGGGAGTCTAAAGCTAACTATGGCTACACCTTC. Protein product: CASSQEGESKANYGYTF.

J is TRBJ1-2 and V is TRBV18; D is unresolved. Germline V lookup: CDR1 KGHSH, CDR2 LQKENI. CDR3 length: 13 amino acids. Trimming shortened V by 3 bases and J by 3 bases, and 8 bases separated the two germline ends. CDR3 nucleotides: TGTGCCAGCTCACCGCTGGAGCACTATGGCTACACCTTC. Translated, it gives CASSPLEHYGYTF.

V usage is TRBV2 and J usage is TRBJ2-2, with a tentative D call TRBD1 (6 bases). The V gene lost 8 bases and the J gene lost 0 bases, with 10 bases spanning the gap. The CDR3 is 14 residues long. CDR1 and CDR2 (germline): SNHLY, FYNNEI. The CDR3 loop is CASQDRPNTGELFF. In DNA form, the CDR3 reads TGTGCCAGCCAGGACAGACCGAACACCGGGGAGCTGTTTTTT.

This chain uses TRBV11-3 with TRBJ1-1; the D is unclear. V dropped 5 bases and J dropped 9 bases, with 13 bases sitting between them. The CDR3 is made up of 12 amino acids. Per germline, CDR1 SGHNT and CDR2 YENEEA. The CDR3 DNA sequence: TGTGCCAGCAGCGATATGACACTTAAAGCTTTCTTT. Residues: CASSDMTLKAFF.

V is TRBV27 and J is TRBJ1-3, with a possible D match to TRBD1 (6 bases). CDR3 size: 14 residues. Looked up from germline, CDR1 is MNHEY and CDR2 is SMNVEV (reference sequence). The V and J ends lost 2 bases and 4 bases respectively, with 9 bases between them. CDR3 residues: CASSLTGSGNTIYF. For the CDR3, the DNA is TGTGCCAGCAGTTTAACAGGGTCAGGAAACACCATATATTTT.

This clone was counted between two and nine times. This chain's CDR3 is CASRNSGTNYGYTF. The CDR3 DNA sequence: TGTGCCAGCAGAAACAGTGGCACTAACTATGGCTACACCTTC. The chain combines TRBV6-1 with TRBJ1-2, with no clear D. Trimming pared 6 bases from V and 0 bases from J, leaving 11 bases between. The CDR3 runs 14 residues. The germline gives CDR1 MNHNS, CDR2 SASEGT.

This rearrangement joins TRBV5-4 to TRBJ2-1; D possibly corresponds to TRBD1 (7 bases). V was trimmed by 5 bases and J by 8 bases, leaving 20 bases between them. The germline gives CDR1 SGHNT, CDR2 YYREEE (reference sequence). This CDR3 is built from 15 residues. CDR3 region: CASSQEGAGFDEQFF. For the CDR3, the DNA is TGTGCCAGCAGTCAGGAGGGGGCAGGTTTCGATGAGCAGTTCTTC.

This chain's CDR3 is CSVVLGDQPQHF. The CDR3 coding sequence is TGCAGCGTTGTTCTGGGAGATCAGCCCCAGCATTTT. This chain connects TRBV29-1 to TRBJ1-5; D gene uncertain. V was trimmed by 4 bases and J by 5 bases, leaving 9 bases between them. This CDR3 comprises 12 residues. Germline CDR1 SQVTM, CDR2 ANQGSEA.

CDR3: CASSGDRGGYGYTF. The DNA for the CDR3 is TGCGCCAGCAGCGGGGACAGGGGAGGATATGGCTACACCTTC. This sequence joins TRBV4-1 and TRBJ1-2; 10 nucleotides line up with TRBD1. The V segment lost 5 bases and the J segment 5 bases; nucleotides outside the gene matches: 5. This CDR3 has 14 residues. Germline V gene data show CDR1 as MGHRA and CDR2 as YSYEKL.

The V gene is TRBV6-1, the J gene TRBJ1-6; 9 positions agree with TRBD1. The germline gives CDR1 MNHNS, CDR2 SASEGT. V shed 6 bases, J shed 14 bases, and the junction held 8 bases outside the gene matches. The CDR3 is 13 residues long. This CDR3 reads CASRDTGGRSLHF. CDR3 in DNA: TGTGCCAGCAGGGACACAGGGGGCCGATCCCTCCACTTT.